These T cell receptor beta chains were read from a single sample in a study of cytomegalovirus exposure and HLA in healthy donors. Only in-frame clones appear in the TCRdb table, and some are missing; sequencing was by immunoSEQ multiplex PCR. The sample has some 43,000 clones, 92% seen once. Sample: PBMCs. These receptors all stem from a man between 18 and 29 years old in good health and CMV-seronegative. Both conserved end residues are part of each CDR3. The order of the fields is D gene, clone size, V gene, J gene, CDR3 DNA, CDR3 protein. The D gene is left open where the match is weak. Clone size, where shown, is once, few, many, or a class for clones that have expanded.

d_gene: -
abundance: -
v_gene: TRBV11-3
j_gene: TRBJ1-1
CDR3nt: TGTGCCAGCAGCTTAGAAGGGGGCACTGAAGCTTTCTTT
CDR3aa: CASSLEGGTEAFF

d_gene: -
abundance: -
v_gene: TRBV5-1
j_gene: TRBJ2-7
CDR3nt: TGCGCCAGCGGGGCCCCTCCCTCCTACGAGCAGTACTTC
CDR3aa: CASGAPPSYEQYF

d_gene: TRBD2
abundance: -
v_gene: TRBV19
j_gene: TRBJ2-7
CDR3nt: TGTGCCAGTAGTCGGACTAGCGGGGGGGCCCTCGCTTACGAGCAGTACTTC
CDR3aa: CASSRTSGGALAYEQYF

d_gene: -
abundance: -
v_gene: TRBV9
j_gene: TRBJ2-7
CDR3nt: TGTGCCAGCAGCCTAGGGGAAGGTCAGGGAGGTTACGAGCAGTACTTC
CDR3aa: CASSLGEGQGGYEQYF

d_gene: -
abundance: -
v_gene: TRBV10-3
j_gene: TRBJ1-1
CDR3nt: TGTGCCGTCTCACTTAAGAGCCAGGGGCCTCTCACTGAAGCTTTCTTT
CDR3aa: CAVSLKSQGPLTEAFF

d_gene: -
abundance: once
v_gene: TRBV4-1
j_gene: TRBJ2-1
CDR3nt: TGCGCCAGCAGCCAAGGCGGAGAGCAGTTCTTC
CDR3aa: CASSQGGEQFF

d_gene: -
abundance: -
v_gene: TRBV11-2
j_gene: TRBJ2-7
CDR3nt: TGTGCCAGCAGCTTAGCGAGGCTAGAACAGTACTTC
CDR3aa: CASSLARLEQYF

d_gene: -
abundance: -
v_gene: TRBV15
j_gene: TRBJ2-3
CDR3nt: TGTGCCACCAGCACAAACAGGGATAGCACAGATACGCAGTATTTT
CDR3aa: CATSTNRDSTDTQYF

d_gene: TRBD2
abundance: -
v_gene: TRBV15
j_gene: TRBJ2-4
CDR3nt: TGTGCCACCAGCGATGGGAGGGTAGCCAAAAACATTCAGTACTTC
CDR3aa: CATSDGRVAKNIQYF

d_gene: -
abundance: once
v_gene: TRBV2
j_gene: TRBJ2-7
CDR3nt: TGTGCCAGCCGGAGACCCCGAGGCCACGAGCAGTACTTC
CDR3aa: CASRRPRGHEQYF

d_gene: TRBD2
abundance: -
v_gene: TRBV6-5
j_gene: TRBJ2-3
CDR3nt: TGTGCCAGCAGCCTGACTAGCGGTTACACAGATACGCAGTATTTT
CDR3aa: CASSLTSGYTDTQYF

d_gene: TRBD2
abundance: -
v_gene: TRBV29-1
j_gene: TRBJ2-7
CDR3nt: TGCAGCGTGGGCGGGGGGTGGGAGGGCCTCTACGAGCAGTACTTC
CDR3aa: CSVGGGWEGLYEQYF

d_gene: TRBD2
abundance: few
v_gene: TRBV5-1
j_gene: TRBJ2-5
CDR3nt: TGCGCCAGCAGGTACGGGACTATAACGCAAGAGACCCAGTACTTC
CDR3aa: CASRYGTITQETQYF

d_gene: -
abundance: -
v_gene: TRBV19
j_gene: TRBJ1-6
CDR3nt: TGTGCCAGTAGTCCTCCGGGACAATATAATTCACCCCTCCACTTT
CDR3aa: CASSPPGQYNSPLHF

d_gene: TRBD1
abundance: -
v_gene: TRBV12-5
j_gene: TRBJ2-5
CDR3nt: TGTGCTAGTGGAACCGACAGGGGGCTTCAAGAGACCCAGTACTTC
CDR3aa: CASGTDRGLQETQYF

d_gene: TRBD1
abundance: once
v_gene: TRBV10-3
j_gene: TRBJ1-6
CDR3nt: TGTGCCATCAGTCCTGACAGGGGTAATTCACCCCTCCACTTT
CDR3aa: CAISPDRGNSPLHF

d_gene: -
abundance: -
v_gene: TRBV21-1
j_gene: TRBJ1-1
CDR3nt: TGTGCCAGCAGCCAGGTTGAAGCTTTCTTT
CDR3aa: CASSQVEAFF

d_gene: TRBD2
abundance: once
v_gene: TRBV5-1
j_gene: TRBJ2-3
CDR3nt: TGCGCCAGCAGCTTGGCCCTAGCGGGTTTCACAGATACGCAGTATTTT
CDR3aa: CASSLALAGFTDTQYF